This T cell receptor beta chain was sequenced in a study of T cells in tuberculosis. Thawed, overnight-rested PBMC were stained with GMM-loaded CD1B tetramer, viability dye and anti-CD3, then sorted. The lipid loaded on the CD1B tetramers was C32 glucose monomycolate from Rhodococcus equi. Each donor contributed about 100,000 sorted tetramer-negative cells. Produced via immunoSEQ multiplex PCR; TCRdb's table is partial and in-frame only. Among about 54,000 clones listed, approximately 85% were seen once. The sequenced sample was CD1b-GMM tetramer-negative cells sorted from PBMCs. The receptor comes from an adult woman with latent tuberculosis.

The CDR3 DNA sequence: TGCGCCAGCAGCTTCCGGGACAGGACCACTGAAGCTTTCTTT. Protein sequence: CASSFRDRTTEAFF. The rearrangement uses TRBV5-1 and TRBJ1-1, with 8 bases matching TRBD1. This CDR3 spans 14 amino acids. V shed 2 bases, J shed 4 bases, and the junction held 4 bases outside the gene matches. Germline V gene lookup returns CDR1 SGHRS and CDR2 YFSETQ.